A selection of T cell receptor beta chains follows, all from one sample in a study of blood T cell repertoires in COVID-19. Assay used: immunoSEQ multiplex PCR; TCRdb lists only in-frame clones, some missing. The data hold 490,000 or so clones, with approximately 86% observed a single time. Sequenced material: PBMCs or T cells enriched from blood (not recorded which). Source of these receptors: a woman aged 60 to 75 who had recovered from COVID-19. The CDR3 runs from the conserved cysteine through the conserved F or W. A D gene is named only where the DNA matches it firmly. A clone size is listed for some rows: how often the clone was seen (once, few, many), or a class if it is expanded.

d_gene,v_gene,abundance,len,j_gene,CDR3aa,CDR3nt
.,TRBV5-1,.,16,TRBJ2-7,CASSLATRGPTYEQYF,TGCGCCAGCAGCTTGGCAACAAGGGGCCCGACCTACGAGCAGTACTTC
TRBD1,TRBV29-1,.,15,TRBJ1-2,CSAYPQGVGVYGYTF,TGCAGCGCCTACCCACAGGGGGTTGGAGTCTATGGCTACACCTTC
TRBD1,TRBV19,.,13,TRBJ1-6,CASNRGQGSPLHF,TGTGCCAGTAACAGGGGGCAGGGGTCACCCCTCCACTTT
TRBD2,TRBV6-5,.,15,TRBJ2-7,CASSRLAGTSYEQYF,TGTGCCAGCAGTCGACTAGCGGGGACCTCCTACGAGCAGTACTTC
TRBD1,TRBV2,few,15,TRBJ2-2,CASTGQGAATGELFF,TGTGCCAGCACGGGACAGGGGGCTGCGACCGGGGAGCTGTTTTTT
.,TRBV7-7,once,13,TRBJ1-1,CASSPQMNTEAFF,TGTGCCAGCAGCCCCCAGATGAACACTGAAGCTTTCTTT
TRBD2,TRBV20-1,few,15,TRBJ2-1,CSASGVAGGLDEQFF,TGCAGTGCTAGTGGGGTAGCGGGGGGTCTCGATGAGCAGTTCTTC
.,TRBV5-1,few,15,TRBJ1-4,CASSFKGAVNEKLFF,TGCGCCAGCAGCTTTAAAGGGGCGGTTAATGAAAAACTGTTTTTT
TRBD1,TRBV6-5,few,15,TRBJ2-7,CASSSRDRSSYEQYF,TGTGCCAGCAGTTCCCGGGACAGGAGCTCCTACGAGCAGTACTTC
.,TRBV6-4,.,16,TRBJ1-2,CASSDSRTGPSYGYTF,TGTGCCAGCAGTGACTCGAGAACAGGGCCTAGCTATGGCTACACCTTC
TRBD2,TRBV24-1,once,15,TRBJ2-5,CATSDWGGSSETQYF,TGTGCCACCAGTGATTGGGGGGGATCCAGCGAGACCCAGTACTTC
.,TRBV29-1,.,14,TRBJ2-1,CSVASRDMGNEQFF,TGCAGCGTCGCCTCCCGGGACATGGGAAATGAGCAGTTCTTC
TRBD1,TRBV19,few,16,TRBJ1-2,CASSPPGTGGLYGYTF,TGTGCCAGTAGTCCACCCGGGACAGGGGGCCTCTATGGCTACACCTTC
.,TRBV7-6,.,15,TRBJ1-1,CASSLAAASITEAFF,TGTGCCAGCAGCTTAGCGGCAGCGTCGATCACTGAAGCTTTCTTT
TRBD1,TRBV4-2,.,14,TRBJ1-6,CASSQQGQDSPLHF,TGTGCCAGCAGCCAACAAGGACAGGATTCACCCCTCCACTTT
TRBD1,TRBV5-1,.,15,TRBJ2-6,CASSSGGTGANVLTF,TGCGCCAGCAGTTCAGGGGGCACTGGGGCCAACGTCCTGACTTTC